The rows below give T cell receptor beta chains drawn from one sample of a study of blood T cell repertoires in COVID-19. Generated by immunoSEQ multiplex PCR, the TCRdb table keeps only in-frame clones and is missing some. In the table there are some 97,000 clones, approximately 86% of which are singletons. The sequenced material came from peripheral blood. The receptor set was obtained from a human donor in a cohort sampled during active COVID-19. Both conserved end residues are part of each CDR3. The D gene is left open where the match is weak. Rows give clone size only sometimes, using once, few, many, or a class for an expanded clone.

abundance,v_gene,d_gene,j_gene,CDR3nt,CDR3aa
-,TRBV2,-,TRBJ2-2,TGTGCCAGCCTAAGGACAGTGAACACCGGGGAGCTGTTTTTT,CASLRTVNTGELFF
-,TRBV3-1/TRBV3-2,-,TRBJ2-3,TGTGCCAGCAGCCCCCCTAGCACAGATACGCAGTATTTT,CASSPPSTDTQYF
-,TRBV9,-,TRBJ1-1,TGTGCCAGCAGCGGATCAGGGAACACTGAAGCTTTCTTT,CASSGSGNTEAFF
-,TRBV5-5,TRBD2,TRBJ2-7,TGTGCCAGCAGATTCGGACTAGCGGGAGGATCCTACGAGCAGTACTTC,CASRFGLAGGSYEQYF
-,TRBV12-1,-,TRBJ2-3,TGTGCCAGCAGCTCGGTGCAGGGCACAGATACGCAGTATTTT,CASSSVQGTDTQYF
-,TRBV19,-,TRBJ2-7,TGTGCCAGTAGTATGAGTACAGGCTCCTACGAGCAGTACTTC,CASSMSTGSYEQYF
once,TRBV27,-,TRBJ1-1,TGTGCCAGCAAGCTGGGAGAGTGGACTGAAGCTTTCTTT,CASKLGEWTEAFF
-,TRBV9,-,TRBJ2-1,TGTGCCAGCAGCGTAGTATCCTCCAATGAGCAGTTCTTC,CASSVVSSNEQFF
-,TRBV10-3,-,TRBJ2-1,TGTGCCATCAGCTCCGTGTCGGGAGATGGCTATGAGCAGTTCTTC,CAISSVSGDGYEQFF
once,TRBV5-1,TRBD1,TRBJ2-1,TGCGCCAGCAGCTTTCAGGGGGATGAGCAGTTCTTC,CASSFQGDEQFF
once,TRBV19,TRBD1,TRBJ1-3,TGTGCCAGTAGTGCCACAGGGGGCACCGAAAACACCATATATTTT,CASSATGGTENTIYF
-,TRBV7-6,TRBD1,TRBJ1-4,TGTGCCAGCAGCGTTACAGGGGAAGCGGAAAAACTGTTTTTT,CASSVTGEAEKLFF
-,TRBV30,TRBD2,TRBJ2-2,TGTGCCTGGAGTGTAGGACTAGCGGGCGTTACCGGGGAGCTGTTTTTT,CAWSVGLAGVTGELFF
-,TRBV19,TRBD2,TRBJ2-1,TGTGCCAAACACCCTCGGGGGGGGAGCTCCTACAATGAGCAGTTCTTC,CAKHPRGGSSYNEQFF
-,TRBV5-5,TRBD2,TRBJ2-2,TGTGCCAGCAGCCCCATCGGGGGGGCTGTCGGGGAGCTGTTTTTT,CASSPIGGAVGELFF
-,TRBV29-1,TRBD1,TRBJ2-1,TGCAGCGTTCTTCTGACAGGGGTCAATGAGCAGTTCTTC,CSVLLTGVNEQFF
-,TRBV28,TRBD1,TRBJ1-1,TGTGCCAGCACTTCGGACAGGTGGGACACTGAAGCTTTCTTT,CASTSDRWDTEAFF
-,TRBV7-2,-,TRBJ1-5,TGTGCCAGCAGCTTAAGACAGAATAGCAATCAGCCCCAGCATTTT,CASSLRQNSNQPQHF
few,TRBV5-1,TRBD2,TRBJ2-2,TGCGCCAGCAGCCCTGGACTAGCGGGAGTCACCGGGGAGCTGTTTTTT,CASSPGLAGVTGELFF
-,TRBV19,-,TRBJ1-5,TGTGCCAGTAGTATCCCTGGGAGGGACCAGCCCCAGCATTTT,CASSIPGRDQPQHF
once,TRBV30,-,TRBJ2-6,TGTGCCTGGACCAATAGACAGGTTTTCTCTGGGGCCAACGTCCTGACTTTC,CAWTNRQVFSGANVLTF
-,TRBV11-2,-,TRBJ2-1,TGTGCCAGCAGCGAGCTACAGGGATGGAGAACGAATGAGCAGTTCTTC,CASSELQGWRTNEQFF
-,TRBV5-4,TRBD2,TRBJ2-1,TGTGCCAGCAGCCCGGGACTAGCCCGGGGGAATGAGCAGTTCTTC,CASSPGLARGNEQFF
-,TRBV4-3,-,TRBJ1-3,TGCGCCAGCAGCCAAGAGTCAGGGGTTGGAAACACCATATATTTT,CASSQESGVGNTIYF
-,TRBV6-1,-,TRBJ1-6,TGTGCCAGCAGTGAATGGTCAGGTGTTGGTTCACCCCTCCACTTT,CASSEWSGVGSPLHF
-,TRBV19,-,TRBJ1-4,TGTGCCAGTAGTATGTCGTCAGGGGAAAAACTGTTTTTT,CASSMSSGEKLFF
-,TRBV5-4,TRBD2,TRBJ2-7,TGTGCCAGCAGCTTGGAGCCTAGCGGGAGTTACGAGCAGTACTTC,CASSLEPSGSYEQYF
-,TRBV2,-,TRBJ1-1,TGTGCCAGCAGTGATATGGCCCTGACAGAAGCTTTCTTT,CASSDMALTEAFF
few,TRBV5-1,-,TRBJ2-7,TGCGCCAGCGCAGATCACTACGAGCAGTACTTC,CASADHYEQYF
-,TRBV6-2/TRBV6-3,TRBD2,TRBJ2-1,TGTGCCAGCAGCCTACTAGCGGGAGGAGAGGGTGAGCAGTTCTTC,CASSLLAGGEGEQFF
-,TRBV5-1,-,TRBJ2-7,TGCGCCAGCAGGGGCGGGGGCGCAACGTCCTACGAGCAGTACTTC,CASRGGGATSYEQYF
-,TRBV2,-,TRBJ2-1,TGTGCCAGCAGTCGGGATGTTCCCCAAGGGGAGCAGTTCTTC,CASSRDVPQGEQFF
-,TRBV2,TRBD1,TRBJ2-5,TGTGCCAGCAGGCTATCCGGGACAGCAGGGGAGACCCAGTACTTC,CASRLSGTAGETQYF
-,TRBV7-9,TRBD2,TRBJ2-2,TGTGCCAGCAGCCCGACTAGCGGGCATCTCACCGGGGAGCTGTTTTTT,CASSPTSGHLTGELFF
-,TRBV14,-,TRBJ2-7,TGTGCCAGCAGCCAAGGCCTAGCCTACGAGCAGTACTTC,CASSQGLAYEQYF
-,TRBV5-1,TRBD2,TRBJ2-3,TGCGCCAGCAGCGTCGGACTAGCGGGCCGCACAGATACGCAGTATTTT,CASSVGLAGRTDTQYF
-,TRBV4-3,TRBD1,TRBJ1-4,TGCGCCAGCAGCCAAGATCGGCAGGGGGATGAAAAACTGTTTTTT,CASSQDRQGDEKLFF
-,TRBV6-5,-,TRBJ2-7,TGTGCCAGCAGGAGGTCGGGGTCTTCCTACGAGCAGTACTTC,CASRRSGSSYEQYF